This T cell receptor (beta chain) is from a study of cytomegalovirus exposure and HLA in healthy donors. Study in general: Early released data comprised 80 million to 90 million unique TCRs from HLA-typed donors.

Germline V gene sequence: CDR1 KGHSH, CDR2 LQKENI. This CDR3 contains 15 residues. With 6 bases clipped from V and 5 bases from J, the junction kept 11 bases outside the gene matches. Primers: 60 Vbeta forward and 13 Jbeta reverse. The method was immunoSEQ multiplex PCR; TCRdb's version includes in-frame clones alone and lacks a portion of them. The sample comprises about 140,000 clones, around three quarters of which are singletons, and 2.1% rests with the top ten. The receptor was isolated from a woman aged 55-69 years in good health and CMV-seropositive. The source material was PBMCs. The V and J genes are TRBV18 and TRBJ2-3; TRBD2 agrees at 7 bases. CDR3 loop: CASSQGLGIRDTQYF. The CDR3 DNA sequence: TGTGCCAGCTCTCAAGGACTAGGGATAAGAGATACGCAGTATTTT.